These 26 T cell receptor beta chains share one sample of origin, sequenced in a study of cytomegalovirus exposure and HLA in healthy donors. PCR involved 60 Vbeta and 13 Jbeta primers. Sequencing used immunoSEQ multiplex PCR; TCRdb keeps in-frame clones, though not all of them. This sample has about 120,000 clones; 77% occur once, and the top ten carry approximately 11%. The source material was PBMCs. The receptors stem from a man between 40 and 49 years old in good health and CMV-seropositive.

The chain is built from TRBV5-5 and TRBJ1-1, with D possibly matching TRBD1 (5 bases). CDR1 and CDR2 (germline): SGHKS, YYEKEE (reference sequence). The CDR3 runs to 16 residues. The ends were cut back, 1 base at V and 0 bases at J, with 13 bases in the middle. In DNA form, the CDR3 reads TGTGCCAGCAGCTTGTTCGCGACAGCCATGAACACTGAAGCTTTCTTT. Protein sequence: CASSLFATAMNTEAFF. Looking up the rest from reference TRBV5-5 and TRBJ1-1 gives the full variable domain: DAGVTQSPTHLIKTRGQQVTLRCSPISGHKSVSWYQQVLGQGPQFIFQYYEKEERGRGNFPDRFSARQFPNYSSELNVNALLLGDSALYLCASSLFATAMNTEAFFGQGTRLTVV.

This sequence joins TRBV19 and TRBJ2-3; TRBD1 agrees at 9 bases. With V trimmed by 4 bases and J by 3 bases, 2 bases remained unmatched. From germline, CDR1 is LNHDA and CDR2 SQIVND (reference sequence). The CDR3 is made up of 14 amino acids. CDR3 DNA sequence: TGTGCCAGTAGTAACAGGGGGCAGACAGATACGCAGTATTTT. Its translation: CASSNRGQTDTQYF.

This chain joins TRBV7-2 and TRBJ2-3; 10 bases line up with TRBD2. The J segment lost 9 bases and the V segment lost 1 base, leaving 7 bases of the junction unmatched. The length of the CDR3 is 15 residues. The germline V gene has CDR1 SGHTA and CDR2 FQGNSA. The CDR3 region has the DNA TGTGCCAGCAGCTTAGAGCCTAGCGGGGGCGCCACGCAGTATTTT. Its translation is CASSLEPSGGATQYF.

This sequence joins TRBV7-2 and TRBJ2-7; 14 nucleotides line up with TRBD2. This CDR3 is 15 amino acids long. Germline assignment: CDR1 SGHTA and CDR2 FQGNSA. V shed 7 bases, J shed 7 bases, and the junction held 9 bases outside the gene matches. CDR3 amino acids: CASTPGLAGAGEQYF. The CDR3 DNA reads TGTGCCAGCACCCCGGGACTAGCGGGGGCGGGGGAGCAGTACTTC. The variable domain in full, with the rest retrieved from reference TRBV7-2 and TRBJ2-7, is GAGVSQSPSNKVTEKGKDVELRCDPISGHTALYWYRQSLGQGLEFLIYFQGNSAPDKSGLPSDRFSAERTGGSVSTLTIQRTQQEDSAVYLCASTPGLAGAGEQYFGPGTRLTVT.

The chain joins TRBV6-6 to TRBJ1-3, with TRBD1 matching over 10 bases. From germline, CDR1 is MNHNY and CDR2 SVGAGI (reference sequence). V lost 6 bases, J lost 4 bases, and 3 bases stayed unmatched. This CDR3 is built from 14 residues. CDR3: CASSDRGLGNTIYF. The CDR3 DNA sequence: TGTGCCAGCAGCGACAGGGGGCTCGGAAACACCATATATTTT.

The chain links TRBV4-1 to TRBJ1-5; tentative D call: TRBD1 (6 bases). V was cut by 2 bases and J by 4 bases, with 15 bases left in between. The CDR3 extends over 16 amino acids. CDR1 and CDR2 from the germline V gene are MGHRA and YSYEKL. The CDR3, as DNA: TGCGCCAGCAGCCAACCGGGACAAGGGGCGAATCAGCCCCAGCATTTT. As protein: CASSQPGQGANQPQHF.

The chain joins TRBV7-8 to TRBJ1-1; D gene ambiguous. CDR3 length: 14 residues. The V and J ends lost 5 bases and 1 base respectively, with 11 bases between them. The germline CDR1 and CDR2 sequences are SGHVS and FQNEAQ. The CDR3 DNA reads TGTGCCAGCAGCCCTCGAGGGTCGAACACTGAAGCTTTCTTT. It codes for CASSPRGSNTEAFF.

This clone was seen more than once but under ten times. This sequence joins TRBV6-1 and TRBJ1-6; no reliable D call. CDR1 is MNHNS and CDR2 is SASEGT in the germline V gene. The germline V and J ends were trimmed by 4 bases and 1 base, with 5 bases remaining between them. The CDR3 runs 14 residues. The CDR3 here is CASSGRSYNSPLHF. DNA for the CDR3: TGTGCCAGCAGTGGCCGGTCCTATAATTCACCCCTCCACTTT.

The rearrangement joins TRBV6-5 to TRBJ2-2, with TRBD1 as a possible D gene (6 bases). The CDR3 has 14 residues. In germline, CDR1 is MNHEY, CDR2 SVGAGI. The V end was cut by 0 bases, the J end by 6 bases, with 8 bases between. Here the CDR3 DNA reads TGTGCCAGCAGTTACTCACAGGGCGCCGGGGAGCTGTTTTTT. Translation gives CASSYSQGAGELFF.

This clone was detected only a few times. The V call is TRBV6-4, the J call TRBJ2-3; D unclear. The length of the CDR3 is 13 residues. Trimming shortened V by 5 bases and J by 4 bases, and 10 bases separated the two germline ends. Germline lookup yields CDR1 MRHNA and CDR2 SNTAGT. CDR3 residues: CASSPQSADTQYF. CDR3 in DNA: TGTGCCAGCAGTCCTCAGAGCGCAGATACGCAGTATTTT.

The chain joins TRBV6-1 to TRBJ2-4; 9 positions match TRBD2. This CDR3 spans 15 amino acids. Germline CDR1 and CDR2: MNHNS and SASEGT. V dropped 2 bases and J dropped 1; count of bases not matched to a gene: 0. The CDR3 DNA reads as TGTGCCAGCAGTGAAAGCGGGGGGGCCAAAAACATTCAGTACTTC. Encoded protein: CASSESGGAKNIQYF.

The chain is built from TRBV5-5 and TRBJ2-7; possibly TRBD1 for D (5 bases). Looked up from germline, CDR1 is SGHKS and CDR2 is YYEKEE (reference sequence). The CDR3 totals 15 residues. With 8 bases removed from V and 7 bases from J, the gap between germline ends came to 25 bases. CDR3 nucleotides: TGTGCCAGGGAAAAGCAGGGCGCCCTGGGTTGTGAGCAGTACTTC. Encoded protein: CAREKQGALGCEQYF.

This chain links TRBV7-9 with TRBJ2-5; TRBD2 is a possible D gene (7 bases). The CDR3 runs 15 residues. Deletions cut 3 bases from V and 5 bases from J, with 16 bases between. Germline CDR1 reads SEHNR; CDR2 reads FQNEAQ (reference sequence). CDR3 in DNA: TGTGCCAGCAGCTTTAGGGGGGGCGCCGGGGAGACCCAGTACTTC. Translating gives CASSFRGGAGETQYF.

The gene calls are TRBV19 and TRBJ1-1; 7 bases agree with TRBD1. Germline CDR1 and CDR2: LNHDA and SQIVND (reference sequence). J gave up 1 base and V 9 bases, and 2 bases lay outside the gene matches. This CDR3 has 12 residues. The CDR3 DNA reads TGTGCCAGCCGGGACAGGAACACTGAAGCTTTCTTT. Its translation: CASRDRNTEAFF.

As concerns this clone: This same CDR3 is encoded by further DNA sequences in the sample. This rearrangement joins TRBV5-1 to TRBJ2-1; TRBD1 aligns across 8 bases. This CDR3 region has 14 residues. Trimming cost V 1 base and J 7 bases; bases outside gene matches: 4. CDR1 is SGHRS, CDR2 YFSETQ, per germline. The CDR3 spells CASSLSGGYNEQFF. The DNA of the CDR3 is TGCGCCAGCAGCTTGTCAGGGGGCTATAATGAGCAGTTCTTC.

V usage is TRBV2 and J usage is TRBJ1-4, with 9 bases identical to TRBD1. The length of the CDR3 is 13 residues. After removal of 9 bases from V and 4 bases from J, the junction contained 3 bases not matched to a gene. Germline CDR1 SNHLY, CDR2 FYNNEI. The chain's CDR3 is CASVGQGNEKLFF. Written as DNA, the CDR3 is TGTGCCAGTGTGGGACAGGGTAATGAAAAACTGTTTTTT. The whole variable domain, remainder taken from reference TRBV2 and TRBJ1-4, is EPEVTQTPSHQVTQMGQEVILRCVPISNHLYFYWYRQILGQKVEFLVSFYNNEISEKSEIFDDQFSVERPDGSNFTLKIRSTKLEDSAMYFCASVGQGNEKLFFGSGTQLSVL.

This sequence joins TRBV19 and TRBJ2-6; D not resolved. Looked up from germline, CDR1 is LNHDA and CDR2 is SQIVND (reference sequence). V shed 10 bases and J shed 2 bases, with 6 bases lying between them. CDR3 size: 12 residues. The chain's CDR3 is CATRAGANVLTF. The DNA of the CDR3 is TGTGCCACCCGTGCTGGGGCCAACGTCCTGACTTTC.

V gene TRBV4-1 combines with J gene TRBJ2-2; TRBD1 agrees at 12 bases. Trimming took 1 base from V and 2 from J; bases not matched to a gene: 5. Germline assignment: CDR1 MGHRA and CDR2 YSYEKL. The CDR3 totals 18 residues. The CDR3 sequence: CASSQAGDRGRNTGELFF. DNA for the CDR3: TGCGCCAGCAGCCAAGCCGGGGACAGGGGGCGAAACACCGGGGAGCTGTTTTTT.

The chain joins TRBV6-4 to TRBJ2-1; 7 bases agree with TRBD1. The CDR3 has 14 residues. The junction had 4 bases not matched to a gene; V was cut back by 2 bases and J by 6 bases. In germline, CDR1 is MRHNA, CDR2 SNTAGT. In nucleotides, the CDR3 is TGTGCCAGCAGTGACAGGGGGCCACCCAATGAGCAGTTCTTC. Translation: CASSDRGPPNEQFF.

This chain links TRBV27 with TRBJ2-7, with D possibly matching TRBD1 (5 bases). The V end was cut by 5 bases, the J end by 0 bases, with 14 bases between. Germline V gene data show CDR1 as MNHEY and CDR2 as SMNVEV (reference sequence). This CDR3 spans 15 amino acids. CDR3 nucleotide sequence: TGTGCCAGCAGTACCGTGGGGCTACTCTCCTACGAGCAGTACTTC. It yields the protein CASSTVGLLSYEQYF.

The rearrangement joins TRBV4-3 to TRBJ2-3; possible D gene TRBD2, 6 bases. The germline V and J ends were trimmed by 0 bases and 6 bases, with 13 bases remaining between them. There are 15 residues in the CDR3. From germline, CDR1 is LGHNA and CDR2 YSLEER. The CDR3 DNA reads TGCGCCAGCAGCCAAGATGTCGGCCGGGAGGATACGCAGTATTTT. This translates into CASSQDVGREDTQYF.

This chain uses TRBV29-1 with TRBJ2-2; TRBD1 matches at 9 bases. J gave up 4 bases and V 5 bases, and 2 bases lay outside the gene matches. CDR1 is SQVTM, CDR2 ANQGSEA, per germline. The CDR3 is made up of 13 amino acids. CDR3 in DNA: TGCAGCGTTACAGGGGGCGGCACCGGGGAGCTGTTTTTT. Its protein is CSVTGGGTGELFF.

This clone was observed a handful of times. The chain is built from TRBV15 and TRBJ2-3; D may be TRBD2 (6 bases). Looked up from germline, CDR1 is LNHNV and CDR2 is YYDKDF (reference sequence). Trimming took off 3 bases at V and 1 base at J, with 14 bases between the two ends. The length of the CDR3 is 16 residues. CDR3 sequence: CATSRDGGIGTDTQYF. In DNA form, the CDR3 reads TGTGCCACCAGCAGGGATGGAGGGATCGGCACAGATACGCAGTATTTT.

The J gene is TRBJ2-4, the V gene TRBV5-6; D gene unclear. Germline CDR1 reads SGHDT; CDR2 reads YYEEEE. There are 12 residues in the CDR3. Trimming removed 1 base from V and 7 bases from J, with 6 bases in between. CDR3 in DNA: TGTGCCAGCAGCTTGTTACTGAACATTCAGTACTTC. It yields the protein CASSLLLNIQYF.

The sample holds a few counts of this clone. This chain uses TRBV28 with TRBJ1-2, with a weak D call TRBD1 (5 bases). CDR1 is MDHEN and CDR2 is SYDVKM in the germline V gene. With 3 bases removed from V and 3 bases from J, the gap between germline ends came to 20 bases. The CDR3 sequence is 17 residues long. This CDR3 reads CASSFLFPGGEYYGYTF. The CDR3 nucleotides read TGTGCCAGCAGTTTCTTGTTTCCGGGGGGGGAATACTATGGCTACACCTTC.

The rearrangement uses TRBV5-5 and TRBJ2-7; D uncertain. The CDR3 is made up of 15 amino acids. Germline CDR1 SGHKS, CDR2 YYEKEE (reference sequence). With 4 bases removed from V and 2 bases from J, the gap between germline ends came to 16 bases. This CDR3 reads CASSPLEDRTYEQYF. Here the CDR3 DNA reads TGTGCCAGCAGCCCCCTAGAGGATCGGACCTACGAGCAGTACTTC.